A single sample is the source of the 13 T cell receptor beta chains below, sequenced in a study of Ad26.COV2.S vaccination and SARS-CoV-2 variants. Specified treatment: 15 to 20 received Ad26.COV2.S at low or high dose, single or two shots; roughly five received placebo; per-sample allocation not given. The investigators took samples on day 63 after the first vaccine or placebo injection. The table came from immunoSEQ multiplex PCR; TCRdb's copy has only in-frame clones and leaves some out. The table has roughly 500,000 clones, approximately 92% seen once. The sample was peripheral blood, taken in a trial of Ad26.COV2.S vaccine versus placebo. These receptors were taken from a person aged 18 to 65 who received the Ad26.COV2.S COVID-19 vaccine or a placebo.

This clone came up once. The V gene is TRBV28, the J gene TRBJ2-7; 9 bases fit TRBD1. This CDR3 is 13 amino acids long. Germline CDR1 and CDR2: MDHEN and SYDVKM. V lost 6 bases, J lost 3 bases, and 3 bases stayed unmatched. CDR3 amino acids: CASSTGGGYEQYF. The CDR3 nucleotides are TGTGCCAGCAGCACAGGGGGCGGCTACGAGCAGTACTTC. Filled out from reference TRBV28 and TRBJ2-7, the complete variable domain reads DVKVTQSSRYLVKRTGEKVFLECVQDMDHENMFWYRQDPGLGLRLIYFSYDVKMKEKGDIPEGYSVSREKKERFSLILESASTNQTSMYLCASSTGGGYEQYFGPGTRLTVT.

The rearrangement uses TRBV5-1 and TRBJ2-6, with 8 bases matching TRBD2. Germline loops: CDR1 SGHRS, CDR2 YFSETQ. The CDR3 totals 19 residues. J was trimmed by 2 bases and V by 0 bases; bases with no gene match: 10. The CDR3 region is CASSLDGGALVAGANVLTF. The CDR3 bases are TGCGCCAGCAGCTTGGACGGGGGGGCGCTTGTCGCTGGGGCCAACGTCCTGACTTTC.

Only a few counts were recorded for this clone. CDR3 bases: TGTGCCAGCAGTTTACCGGGGGCGCCGGGCACCGGGGAGCTGTTTTTT. This codes for CASSLPGAPGTGELFF. This chain links TRBV28 with TRBJ2-2; D might be TRBD1 or TRBD2, each matching 6 bases. The CDR3 contains 16 residues. V gave up 2 bases and J gave up 4 bases, with 14 bases separating them. In germline, CDR1 is MDHEN, CDR2 SYDVKM.

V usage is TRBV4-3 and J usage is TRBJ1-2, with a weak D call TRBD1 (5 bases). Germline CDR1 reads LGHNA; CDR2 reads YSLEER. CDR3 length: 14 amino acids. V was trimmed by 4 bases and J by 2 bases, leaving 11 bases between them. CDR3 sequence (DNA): TGCGCCAGCAGCCCATTGGGGGACAACTATGGCTACACCTTC. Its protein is CASSPLGDNYGYTF.

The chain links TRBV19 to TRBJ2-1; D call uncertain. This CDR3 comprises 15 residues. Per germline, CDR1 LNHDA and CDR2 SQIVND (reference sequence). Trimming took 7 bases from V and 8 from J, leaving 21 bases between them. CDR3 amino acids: CASTTSRAALDEQFF. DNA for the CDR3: TGTGCCAGTACTACTTCTCGGGCGGCCTTGGATGAGCAGTTCTTC.

The CDR3 is CASGQWGYQETQYF. CDR3 nucleotide sequence: TGTGCCAGCGGACAATGGGGGTACCAAGAGACCCAGTACTTC. The chain has TRBV27 and TRBJ2-5, with D possibly being TRBD1 or TRBD2 (5 bases each). The V and J ends lost 8 bases and 0 bases respectively, with 13 bases between them. The CDR3 totals 14 residues. Germline values: CDR1 MNHEY, CDR2 SMNVEV (reference sequence).

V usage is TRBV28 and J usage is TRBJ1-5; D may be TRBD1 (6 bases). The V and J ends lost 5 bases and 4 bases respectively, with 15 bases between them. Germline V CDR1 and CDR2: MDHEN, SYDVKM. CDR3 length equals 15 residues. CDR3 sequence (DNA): TGTGCCAGCAGTCCCCTCGGGCAGGGGAATCAGCCCCAGCATTTT. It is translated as CASSPLGQGNQPQHF.

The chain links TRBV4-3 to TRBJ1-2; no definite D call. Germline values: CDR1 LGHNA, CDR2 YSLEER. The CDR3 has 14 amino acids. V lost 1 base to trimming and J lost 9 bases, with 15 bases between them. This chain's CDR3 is CASSQGQRFGSYTF. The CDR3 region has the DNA TGCGCCAGCAGCCAAGGTCAGAGGTTTGGTAGCTACACCTTC.

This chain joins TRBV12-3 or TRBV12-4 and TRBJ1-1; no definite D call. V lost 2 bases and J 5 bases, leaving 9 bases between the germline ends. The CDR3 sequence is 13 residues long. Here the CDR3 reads CASSLNWRTEAFF. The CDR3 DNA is TGTGCCAGCAGTTTAAATTGGCGGACTGAAGCTTTCTTT.

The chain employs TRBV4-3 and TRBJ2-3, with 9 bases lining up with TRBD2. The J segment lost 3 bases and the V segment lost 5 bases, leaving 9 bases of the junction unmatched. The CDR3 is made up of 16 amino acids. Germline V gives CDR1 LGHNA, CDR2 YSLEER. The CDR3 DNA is TGCGCCAGCAGCTACGGGCGGGGGGGCCGAACAGATACGCAGTATTTT. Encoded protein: CASSYGRGGRTDTQYF.

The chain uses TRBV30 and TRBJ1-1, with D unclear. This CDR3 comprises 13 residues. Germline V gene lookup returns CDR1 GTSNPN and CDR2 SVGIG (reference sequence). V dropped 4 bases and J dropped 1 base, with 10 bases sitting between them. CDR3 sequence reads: CAWKRQRNTEAFF. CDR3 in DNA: TGTGCCTGGAAGAGGCAAAGGAACACTGAAGCTTTCTTT.

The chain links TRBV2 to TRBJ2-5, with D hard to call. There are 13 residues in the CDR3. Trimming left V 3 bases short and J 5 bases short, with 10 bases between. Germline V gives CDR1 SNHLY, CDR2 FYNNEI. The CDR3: CASSDTASETQYF. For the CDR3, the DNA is TGTGCCAGCAGTGATACGGCTTCCGAGACCCAGTACTTC.

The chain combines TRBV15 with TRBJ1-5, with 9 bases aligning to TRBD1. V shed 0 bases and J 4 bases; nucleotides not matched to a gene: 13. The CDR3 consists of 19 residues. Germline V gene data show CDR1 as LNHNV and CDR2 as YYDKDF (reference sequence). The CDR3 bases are TGTGCCACCAGCAGAGATCCCCCCGGGACAGGGCGTTGGAATCAGCCCCAGCATTTT. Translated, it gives CATSRDPPGTGRWNQPQHF.